This TCR beta chain was captured in a study of T cells after yellow fever vaccination. In the study overall: Low-cell-number fractions were prepared with SMART-Seq v4 Ultra Low Input.

One entry per CDR3 protein, called by TCRdb with MiXCR from the 5' RACE reads. Among around 53,000 distinct CDR3 sequences listed, around 6.7% were seen once. Deletions cut 3 bases from V and 5 bases from J, with 19 bases between. The CDR3 contains 15 residues. Germline lookup yields CDR1 SQVTM and CDR2 ANQGSEA. V gene TRBV29-1 combines with J gene TRBJ2-5, with a weak D call TRBD2 (5 bases). The sample in question was CD8+ T cells not binding an NS4B(214-222) dextramer, sorted from PBMCs, obtained roughly 45 days after the first yellow fever vaccination. The clonotype comes from a man younger than 30 who received the YFV17D yellow fever vaccine. CDR3 loop: CSVDLPGLARETQYF. In DNA form, the CDR3 reads TGCAGCGTTGATCTTCCGGGGTTAGCGAGGGAGACCCAGTACTTC.